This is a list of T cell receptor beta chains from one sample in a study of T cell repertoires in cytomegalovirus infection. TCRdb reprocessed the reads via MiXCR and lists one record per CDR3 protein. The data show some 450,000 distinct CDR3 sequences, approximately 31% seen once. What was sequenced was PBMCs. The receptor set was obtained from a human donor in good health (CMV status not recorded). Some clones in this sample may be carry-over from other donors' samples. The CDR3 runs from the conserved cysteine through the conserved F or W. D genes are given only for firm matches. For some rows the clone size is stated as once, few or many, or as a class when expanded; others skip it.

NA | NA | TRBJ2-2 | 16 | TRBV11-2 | CASSLVRDPGTGELFF | TGTGCCAGCAGCTTAGTGCGGGATCCCGGCACCGGGGAGCTGTTTTTT
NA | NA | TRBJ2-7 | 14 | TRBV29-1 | CSVEGWGEVYEQYF | TGCAGCGTTGAAGGGTGGGGGGAAGTCTACGAGCAGTACTTC
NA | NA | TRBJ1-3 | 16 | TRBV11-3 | CASSLGDGISGNTIYF | TGTGCCAGCAGCTTAGGGGACGGGATCTCTGGAAACACCATATATTTT
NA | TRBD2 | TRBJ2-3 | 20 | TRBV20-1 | CSATSGTSGGKLLSTDTQYF | TGCAGTGCTACCTCCGGGACTAGCGGGGGGAAACTTCTTAGCACAGATACGCAGTATTTT
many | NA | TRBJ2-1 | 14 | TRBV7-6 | CASSAADGNNEQFF | TGTGCCAGCAGCGCCGCGGACGGAAACAATGAGCAGTTCTTC
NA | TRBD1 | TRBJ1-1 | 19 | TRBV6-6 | CASSNDRGDGKGGNTEAFF | TGTGCCAGCAGTAATGACAGGGGGGACGGAAAAGGGGGGAACACTGAAGCTTTCTTT
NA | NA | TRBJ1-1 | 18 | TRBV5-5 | CASSSTATRSSGNTEAFF | TGTGCCAGCAGTTCGACAGCCACAAGGTCTTCGGGGAACACTGAAGCTTTCTTT
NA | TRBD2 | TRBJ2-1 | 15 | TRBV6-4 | CASSDLAGGLSEQFF | TGTGCCAGCAGTGATCTAGCGGGGGGTCTTAGTGAGCAGTTCTTC
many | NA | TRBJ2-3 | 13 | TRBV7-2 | CASSSPGADTQYF | TGTGCCAGCAGCTCCCCCGGCGCAGATACGCAGTATTTT
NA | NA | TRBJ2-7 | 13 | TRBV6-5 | CATNQGTPYEQYF | TGTGCCACTAATCAAGGTACCCCCTACGAGCAGTACTTC
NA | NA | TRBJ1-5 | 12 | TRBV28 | CASSEENQPQHF | TGTGCCAGCAGTGAGGAGAATCAGCCCCAGCATTTT
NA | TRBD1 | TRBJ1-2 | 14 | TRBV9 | CASRDRGGNYGYTF | TGTGCCAGCAGGGACAGGGGGGGAAACTATGGCTACACCTTC
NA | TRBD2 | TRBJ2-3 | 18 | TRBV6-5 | CASRVLAGGPIGTDTQYF | TGTGCCAGCAGAGTACTAGCGGGGGGGCCGATTGGCACAGATACGCAGTATTTT
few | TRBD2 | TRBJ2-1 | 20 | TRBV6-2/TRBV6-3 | CASSPGAGLAGTRSYNEQFF | TGTGCCAGCAGTCCAGGGGCGGGACTAGCGGGGACCCGCTCCTACAATGAGCAGTTCTTC
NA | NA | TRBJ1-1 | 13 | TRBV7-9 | CASRGQLSTEAFF | TGTGCCAGCAGGGGTCAGCTTTCCACTGAAGCTTTCTTT
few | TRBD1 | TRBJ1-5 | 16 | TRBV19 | CASSFWGQGNNQPQHF | TGTGCCAGTAGTTTCTGGGGACAGGGGAACAATCAGCCCCAGCATTTT
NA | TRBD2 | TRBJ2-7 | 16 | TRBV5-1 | CASSLDSAGVSYEQYF | TGCGCCAGCAGCTTGGATTCGGCGGGGGTCTCCTACGAGCAGTACTTC
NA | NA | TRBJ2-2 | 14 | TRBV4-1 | CASSQEQVTGELFF | TGCGCCAGCAGCCAAGAACAGGTCACCGGGGAGCTGTTTTTT
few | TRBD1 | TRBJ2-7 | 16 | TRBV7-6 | CASSLGAGGDNWEQYF | TGTGCCAGCAGCTTAGGCGCAGGGGGCGACAATTGGGAGCAGTACTTC
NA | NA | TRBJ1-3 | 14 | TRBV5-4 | CASSGSGTGNTIYF | TGTGCCAGCAGCGGATCAGGGACTGGAAACACCATATATTTT
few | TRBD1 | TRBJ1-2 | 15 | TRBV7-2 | CASSLDLDRAGGYTF | TGTGCCAGCAGCTTAGATTTAGACAGGGCGGGTGGCTACACCTTC
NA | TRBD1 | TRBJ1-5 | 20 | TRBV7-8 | CASSLPSGDRGGYSNQPQHF | TGTGCCAGCAGCTTGCCATCCGGGGACAGGGGGGGTTATAGCAATCAGCCCCAGCATTTT
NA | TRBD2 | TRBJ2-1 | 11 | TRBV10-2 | CASSSGGEKFF | TGCGCCAGCTCGAGCGGGGGTGAGAAGTTCTTC
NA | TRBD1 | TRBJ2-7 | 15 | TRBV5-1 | CASSMVGQGAYEQYF | TGCGCCAGCAGCATGGTTGGACAGGGGGCCTACGAGCAGTACTTC
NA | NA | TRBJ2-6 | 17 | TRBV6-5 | CASSYSNPGAGANVLTF | TGTGCCAGCAGTTACTCGAATCCAGGCGCAGGGGCCAACGTCCTGACTTTC
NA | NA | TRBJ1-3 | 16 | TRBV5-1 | CASSRTAAQRGNTIYF | TGCGCCAGCAGCCGGACGGCGGCCCAGAGGGGAAACACCATATATTTT
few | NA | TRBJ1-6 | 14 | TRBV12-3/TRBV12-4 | CASSRGGSQSPLHF | TGTGCCAGCAGCCGCGGTGGGAGTCAATCACCCCTCCACTTT
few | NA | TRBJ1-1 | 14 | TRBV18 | CASSLHRDGDEAFF | TGTGCCAGCTCACTTCACCGGGACGGAGATGAAGCTTTCTTT
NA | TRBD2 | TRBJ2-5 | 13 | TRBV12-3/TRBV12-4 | CASSPSGQETQYF | TGTGCCAGCAGTCCTAGCGGTCAAGAGACCCAGTACTTC
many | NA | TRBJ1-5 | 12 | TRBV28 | CASSLNNQPQHF | TGTGCCAGCAGCTTAAACAATCAGCCCCAGCATTTT
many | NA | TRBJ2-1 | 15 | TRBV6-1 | CASSEVRGSYNEQFF | TGTGCCAGCAGTGAAGTAAGGGGTTCTTACAATGAGCAGTTCTTC
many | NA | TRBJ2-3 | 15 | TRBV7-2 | CASSPAQGNLNTQYF | TGTGCCAGCAGCCCGGCGCAGGGGAATCTAAATACGCAGTATTTT
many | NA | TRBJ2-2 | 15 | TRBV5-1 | CASSLSDGTTGELFF | TGCGCCAGCAGCTTGTCGGACGGGACCACCGGGGAGCTGTTTTTT
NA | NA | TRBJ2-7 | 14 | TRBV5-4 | CASNSRDTSSEQYF | TGTGCCAGCAACTCGCGGGACACCTCCTCCGAGCAGTACTTC
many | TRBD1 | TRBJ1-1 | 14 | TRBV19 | CASTRQGGYTEAFF | TGTGCCAGTACCCGCCAGGGGGGTTACACTGAAGCTTTCTTT
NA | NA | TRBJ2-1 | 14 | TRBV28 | CASKGVNSYNEQFF | TGTGCCAGCAAGGGAGTTAACTCCTACAATGAGCAGTTCTTC
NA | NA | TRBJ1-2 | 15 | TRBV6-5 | CASSYKLTGLVGYTF | TGTGCCAGCAGTTACAAACTTACAGGGCTCGTTGGCTACACCTTC
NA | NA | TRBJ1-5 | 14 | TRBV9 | CASSGADTYQPQHF | TGTGCCAGCAGCGGGGCGGACACGTATCAGCCCCAGCATTTT
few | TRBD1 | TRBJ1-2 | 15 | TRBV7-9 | CASSSRQGAMRGYTF | TGTGCCAGCAGCTCACGACAGGGGGCGATGCGTGGCTACACCTTC
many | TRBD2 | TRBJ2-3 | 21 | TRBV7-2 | CASSFPLTPSGGADGTDTQYF | TGTGCCAGCAGCTTCCCTCTTACCCCTAGCGGGGGGGCCGACGGCACAGATACGCAGTATTTT
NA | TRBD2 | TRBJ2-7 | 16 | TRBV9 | CASSVGGLGGLGEQYF | TGTGCCAGCAGCGTAGGGGGACTAGGAGGGCTTGGGGAGCAGTACTTC
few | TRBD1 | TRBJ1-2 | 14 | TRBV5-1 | CASRKGRTGYGYTF | TGCGCCAGCAGAAAAGGCCGGACAGGCTATGGCTACACCTTC
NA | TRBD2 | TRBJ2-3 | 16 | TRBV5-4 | CASGSGRRGSTDTQYF | TGTGCGAGCGGGAGCGGGCGACGAGGAAGCACAGATACGCAGTATTTT
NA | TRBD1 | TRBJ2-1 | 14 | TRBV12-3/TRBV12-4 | CASSPTGGFNEQFF | TGTGCCAGCAGTCCGACAGGGGGGTTCAATGAGCAGTTCTTC
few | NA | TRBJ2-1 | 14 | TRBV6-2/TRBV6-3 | CASSYSRQYNEQFF | TGTGCCAGCAGTTACTCGCGGCAATACAATGAGCAGTTCTTC
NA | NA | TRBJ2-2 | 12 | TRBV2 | CASSSETGELFF | TGTGCCAGCAGTTCGGAAACCGGGGAGCTGTTTTTT
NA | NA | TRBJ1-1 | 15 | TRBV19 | CASSIVPGLSTEAFF | TGTGCCAGTAGTATAGTTCCGGGGTTGAGCACTGAAGCTTTCTTT
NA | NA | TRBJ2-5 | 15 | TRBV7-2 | CASSLVREYQETQYF | TGTGCCAGCAGCTTAGTCAGAGAGTACCAAGAGACCCAGTACTTC
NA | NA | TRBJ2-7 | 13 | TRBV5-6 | CASSLNGPYEQYF | TGTGCCAGCAGCTTGAACGGACCCTACGAGCAGTACTTC
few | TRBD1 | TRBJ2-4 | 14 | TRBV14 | CASSQDRGLDIQYF | TGTGCCAGCAGCCAGGACAGGGGCTTGGACATTCAGTACTTC